This T cell receptor (beta chain) was sequenced in a study of Tregs in tolerant kidney transplant recipients. Overall study findings and caveats: Some patients' samples used different primers over time, so nucleotide sequences weren't comparable. Activated donor B cell expansion appeared to reveal the most relevant donor-specific TCRbeta repertoire. No direct test of biological reproducibility was done here.

Mixed chimerism was transient after nonmyeloablative marrow transplants from related graft donors. Unstimulated regulatory T cells (CD4+CD25+CD127-), CD4+CD25- non-regulatory cells, CD4 and CD8 cells were FACS-sorted from thawed PBMCs. A remark on this clone: Its antigen is unknown.

This table comes from immunoSEQ multiplex PCR, and its TCRdb copy is limited to in-frame clones, with some not included. The data contain 80,000 or so clones, about 91% of them singletons. V lost 2 bases to trimming and J lost 2 bases, with 10 bases between them. The CDR3 covers 15 residues. Per the germline V gene, CDR1 is LGHNA and CDR2 is YNFKEQ. This TCR was sampled from a human patient who received a combined kidney and bone marrow transplant. Some T cells may be supplied by the graft donor. This specimen consisted of CD4+ T cells from blood (PBMCs), obtained 24 months after the transplant. The rearrangement links TRBV4-2 to TRBJ2-1; perhaps TRBD1 as D (5 bases). This chain's CDR3 is CASSQQQGTYNEQFF. The CDR3 region has the DNA TGTGCCAGCAGCCAACAGCAGGGCACCTACAATGAGCAGTTCTTC.